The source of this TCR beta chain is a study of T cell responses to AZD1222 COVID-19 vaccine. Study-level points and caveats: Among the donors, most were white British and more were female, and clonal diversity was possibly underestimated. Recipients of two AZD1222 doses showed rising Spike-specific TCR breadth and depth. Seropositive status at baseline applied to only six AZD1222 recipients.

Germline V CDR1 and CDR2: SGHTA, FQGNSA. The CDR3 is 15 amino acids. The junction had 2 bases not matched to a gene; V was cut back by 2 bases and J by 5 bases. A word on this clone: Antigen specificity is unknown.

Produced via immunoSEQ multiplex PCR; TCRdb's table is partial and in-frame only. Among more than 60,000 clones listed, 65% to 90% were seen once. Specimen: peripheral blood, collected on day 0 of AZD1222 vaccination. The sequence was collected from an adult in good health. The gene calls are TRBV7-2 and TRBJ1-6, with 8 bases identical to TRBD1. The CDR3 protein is CASSLNRGNNSPLHF. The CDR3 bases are TGTGCCAGCAGCTTAAACAGGGGGAATAATTCACCCCTCCACTTT.